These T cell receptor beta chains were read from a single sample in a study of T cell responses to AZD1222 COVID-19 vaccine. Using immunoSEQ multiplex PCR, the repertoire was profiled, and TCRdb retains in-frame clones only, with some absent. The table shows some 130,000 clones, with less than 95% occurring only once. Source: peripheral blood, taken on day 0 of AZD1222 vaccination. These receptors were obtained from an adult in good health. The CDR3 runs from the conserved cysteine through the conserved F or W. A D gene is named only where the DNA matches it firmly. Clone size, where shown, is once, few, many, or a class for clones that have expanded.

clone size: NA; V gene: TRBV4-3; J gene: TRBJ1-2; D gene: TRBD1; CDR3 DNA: TGCGCCAGCAGCCAAGAGGCGGGACAGGGGTTCCCATCCAACTATGGCTACACCTTC; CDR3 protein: CASSQEAGQGFPSNYGYTF
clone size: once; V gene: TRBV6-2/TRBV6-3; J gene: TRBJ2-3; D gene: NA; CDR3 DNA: TGTGCCAGCACCCCGACGAGGGGGATCACAGATACGCAGTATTTT; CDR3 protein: CASTPTRGITDTQYF
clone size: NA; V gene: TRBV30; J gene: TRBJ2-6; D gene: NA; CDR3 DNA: TGTGCCTGGAGCCTAGGGGGGTATGGGGCCAACGTCCTGACTTTC; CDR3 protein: CAWSLGGYGANVLTF
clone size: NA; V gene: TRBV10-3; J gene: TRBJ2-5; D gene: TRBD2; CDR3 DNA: TGTGCCATCAGTGATAGTGGACTAGCGGGGGGGGAGACCCAGTACTTC; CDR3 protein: CAISDSGLAGGETQYF
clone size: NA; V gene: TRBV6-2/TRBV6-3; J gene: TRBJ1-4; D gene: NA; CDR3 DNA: TGTGCCAGCAGTTACCCGGCCAACCGCGGTGAAAAACTGTTTTTT; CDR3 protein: CASSYPANRGEKLFF
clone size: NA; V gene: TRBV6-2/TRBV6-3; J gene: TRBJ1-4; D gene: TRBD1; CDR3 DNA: TGTGCCAGCAGTTACTCCCCTGACAGGGGAGTTTCCTCAACTAATGAAAAACTGTTTTTT; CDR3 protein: CASSYSPDRGVSSTNEKLFF
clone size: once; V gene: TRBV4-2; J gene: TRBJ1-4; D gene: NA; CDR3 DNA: TGTGCCAGCAGCCAGGTAGCAACTAATGAAAAACTGTTTTTT; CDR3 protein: CASSQVATNEKLFF
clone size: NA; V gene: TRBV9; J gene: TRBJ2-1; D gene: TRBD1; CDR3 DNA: TGTGCCAGCAGCAAACCTCCGGGACAGATATACAATGAGCAGTTCTTC; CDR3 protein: CASSKPPGQIYNEQFF
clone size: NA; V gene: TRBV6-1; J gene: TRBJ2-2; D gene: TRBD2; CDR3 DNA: TGTGCCAGCAGTGAAGCGGTAGCGGGGGGGCTAACCGGGGAGCTGTTTTTT; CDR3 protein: CASSEAVAGGLTGELFF
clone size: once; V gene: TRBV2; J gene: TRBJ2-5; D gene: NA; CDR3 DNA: TGTGCCAGCAGTGAGGAAGGGGGAGGAGAGACCCAGTACTTC; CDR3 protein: CASSEEGGGETQYF
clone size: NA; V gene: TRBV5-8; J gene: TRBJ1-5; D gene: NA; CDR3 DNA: TGTGCCAGCAGCTTGTGGTCTCAGCCCCAGCATTTT; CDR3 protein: CASSLWSQPQHF
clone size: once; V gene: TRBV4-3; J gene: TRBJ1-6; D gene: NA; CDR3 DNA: TGCGCCAGCAGGCCCAGTTGGGGTATTCGGTCACCCCTCCACTTT; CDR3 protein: CASRPSWGIRSPLHF
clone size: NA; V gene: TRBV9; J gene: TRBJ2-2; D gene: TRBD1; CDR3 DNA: TGTGCCAGCAGCGTAGAAGGGGGCATACACACCGGGGAGCTGTTTTTT; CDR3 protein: CASSVEGGIHTGELFF
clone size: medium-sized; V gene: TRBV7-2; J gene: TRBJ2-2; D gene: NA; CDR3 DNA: TGTGCCAGCAGCTTAGTTGTTCTACAGGGCAACACCGGGGAGCTGTTTTTT; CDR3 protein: CASSLVVLQGNTGELFF
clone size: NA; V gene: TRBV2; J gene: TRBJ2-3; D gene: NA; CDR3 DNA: TGTGCCAGCAGAGGGCTGGCGGGGGCCCCATTTGATACGCAGTATTTT; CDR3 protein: CASRGLAGAPFDTQYF
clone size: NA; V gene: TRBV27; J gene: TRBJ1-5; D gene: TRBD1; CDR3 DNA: TGTGCCAGCAGTCCGGGGACAGGTCAGCCCCAGCATTTT; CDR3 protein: CASSPGTGQPQHF
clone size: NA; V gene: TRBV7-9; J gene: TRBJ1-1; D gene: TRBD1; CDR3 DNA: TGTGCCAGCAGCTTAGCGTACCCCAGGGGGCTTCAGGACCCCACTGAAGCTTTCTTT; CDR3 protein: CASSLAYPRGLQDPTEAFF